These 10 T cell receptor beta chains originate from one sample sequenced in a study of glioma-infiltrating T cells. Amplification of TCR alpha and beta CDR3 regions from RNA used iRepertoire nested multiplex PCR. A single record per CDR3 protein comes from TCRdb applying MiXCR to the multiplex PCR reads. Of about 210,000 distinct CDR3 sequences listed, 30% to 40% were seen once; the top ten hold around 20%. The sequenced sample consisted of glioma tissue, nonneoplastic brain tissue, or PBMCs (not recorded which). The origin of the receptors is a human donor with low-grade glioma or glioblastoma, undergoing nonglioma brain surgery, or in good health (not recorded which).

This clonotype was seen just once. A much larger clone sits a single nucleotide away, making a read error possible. In DNA form, the CDR3 reads TGTGCCAGCGGCTCCAGGCTAGCGGCAGCCTACGAGCAGTACTTC. Translated: CASGSRLAAAYEQYF. This chain connects TRBV7-2 to TRBJ2-7; 7 nucleotides line up with TRBD2. From germline, CDR1 is SGHTA and CDR2 FQGNSA. V gave up 8 bases and J gave up 2 bases; unmatched junction bases: 12. CDR3 length equals 15 residues.

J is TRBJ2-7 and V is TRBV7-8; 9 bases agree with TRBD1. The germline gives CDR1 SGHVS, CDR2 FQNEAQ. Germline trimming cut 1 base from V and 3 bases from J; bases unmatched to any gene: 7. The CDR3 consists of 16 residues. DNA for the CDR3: TGTGCCAGCAGCTTAGTGACAGGGGGATATGTCTACGAGCAGTACTTC. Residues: CASSLVTGGYVYEQYF.

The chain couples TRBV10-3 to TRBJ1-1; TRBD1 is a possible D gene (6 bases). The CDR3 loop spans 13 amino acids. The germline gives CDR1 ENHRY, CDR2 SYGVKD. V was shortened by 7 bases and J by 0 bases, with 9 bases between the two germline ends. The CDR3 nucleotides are TGTGCCATCAAGAGGGGGGTGAACACTGAAGCTTTCTTT. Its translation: CAIKRGVNTEAFF.

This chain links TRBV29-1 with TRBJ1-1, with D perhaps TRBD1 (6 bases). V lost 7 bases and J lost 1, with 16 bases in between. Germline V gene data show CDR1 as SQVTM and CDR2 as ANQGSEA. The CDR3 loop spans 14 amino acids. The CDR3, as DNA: TGCAGCGGTGGGCCCGGGGGCCCGAACACTGAAGCTTTCTTT. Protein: CSGGPGGPNTEAFF.

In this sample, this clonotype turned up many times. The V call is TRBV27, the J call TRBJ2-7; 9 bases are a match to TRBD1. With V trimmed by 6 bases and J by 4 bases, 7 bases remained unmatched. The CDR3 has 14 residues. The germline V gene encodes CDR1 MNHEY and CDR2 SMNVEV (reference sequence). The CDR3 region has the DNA TGTGCCAGCAGAAACACAGGGGGCGCTTACGAGCAGTACTTC. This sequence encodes CASRNTGGAYEQYF.

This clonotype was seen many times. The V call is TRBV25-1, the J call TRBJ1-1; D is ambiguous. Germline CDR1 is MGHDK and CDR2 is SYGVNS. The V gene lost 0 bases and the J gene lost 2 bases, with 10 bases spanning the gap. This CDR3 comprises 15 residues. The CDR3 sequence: CASSEYTGYNTEAFF. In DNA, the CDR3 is TGTGCCAGCAGTGAATATACGGGGTACAACACTGAAGCTTTCTTT.

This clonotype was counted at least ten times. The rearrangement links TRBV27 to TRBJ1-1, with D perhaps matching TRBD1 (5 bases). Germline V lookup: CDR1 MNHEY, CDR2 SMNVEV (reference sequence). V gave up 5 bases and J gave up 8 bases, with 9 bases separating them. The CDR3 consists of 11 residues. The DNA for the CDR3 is TGTGCCAGCAGTCACAGGTTCGAAGCTTTCTTT. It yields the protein CASSHRFEAFF.

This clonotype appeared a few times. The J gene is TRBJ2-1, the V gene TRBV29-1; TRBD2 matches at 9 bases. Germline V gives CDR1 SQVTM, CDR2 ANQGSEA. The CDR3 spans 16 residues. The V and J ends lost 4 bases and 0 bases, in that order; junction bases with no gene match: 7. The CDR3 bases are TGCAGCGTTGTTGGTAATAGCGGGAGCTCCTACAATGAGCAGTTCTTC. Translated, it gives CSVVGNSGSSYNEQFF.

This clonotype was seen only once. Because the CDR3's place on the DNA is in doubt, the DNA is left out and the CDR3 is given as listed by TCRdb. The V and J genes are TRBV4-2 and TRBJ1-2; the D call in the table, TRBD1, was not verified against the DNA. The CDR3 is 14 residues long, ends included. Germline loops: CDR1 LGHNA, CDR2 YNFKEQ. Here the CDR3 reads CAGSPPDRDYGCTF.

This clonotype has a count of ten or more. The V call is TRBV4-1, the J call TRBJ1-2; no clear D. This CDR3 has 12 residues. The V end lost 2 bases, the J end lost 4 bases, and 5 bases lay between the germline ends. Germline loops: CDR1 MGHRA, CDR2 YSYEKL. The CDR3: CASSQLLYGYTF. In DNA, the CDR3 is TGCGCCAGCAGCCAACTCCTCTATGGCTACACCTTC.